This TCR beta chain was recorded in a study of OX40 agonist ivuxolimab in advanced cancers. Study information: Hepatocellular carcinoma, melanoma, renal cell or head and neck cancer occurred in dose-escalation patients. Prior anti-PD-1, anti-PD-L1 or anti-CTLA-4 therapy did not bar entry, and approximately 43% had some. Broader study findings: Average numbers of expanded clones were greater in CD8+ T cells than in CD4+. There was clonal expansion of CD4+ and CD8+ blood T cells by week 6 at 0.1 to 3.0 mg/kg.

The germline V gene encodes CDR1 SGHTA and CDR2 FQGNSA. The CDR3 contains 15 residues. The germline V and J ends were trimmed by 5 bases and 3 bases, with 17 bases remaining between them. Some clones are missing from TCRdb's copy, which holds only in-frame ones; the method was immunoSEQ multiplex PCR. This sample has more than 35,000 clones, with 80% found just once. Comments on this clone: Its antigen is as yet unknown.

The source of this sequence is an adult with an advanced solid tumor such as melanoma, head and neck, liver or kidney cancer. The genes are TRBV7-2 and TRBJ2-7; the D is unclear. The sequencing used CD4+ or CD8+ T cells sorted from blood, collected in a trial of the OX40 agonist ivuxolimab. The CDR3 DNA is TGTGCCAGCAGCCCAACCTGGAGATCCTACTACGAGCAGTACTTC. This codes for CASSPTWRSYYEQYF.